Detailed here is one T cell receptor beta chain. Its antigen is undetermined. Germline lookup yields CDR1 MNHNS and CDR2 SASEGT. The CDR3 is 13 residues long. Trimming stripped 0 bases from V and 1 base from J, with 3 bases between. The method was immunoSEQ multiplex PCR; TCRdb's version includes in-frame clones alone and lacks a portion of them. This table holds 150,000 to 200,000 clones, around 92% found once. This entry belongs to a study of T cell responses to AZD1222 COVID-19 vaccine. Findings and caveats of the study: Donors were mostly white British, more females; clonal diversity possibly underestimated. Vaccine-associated CD4 TCRs ranged over spike, dominating at 160-218 and 743-854. Baseline antibody screening turned up just a handful of seropositive AZD1222 recipients.

The TCR was taken from an adult in good health. Sample: peripheral blood, taken on day 0 of AZD1222 vaccination. The J gene is TRBJ1-1, the V gene TRBV6-1; the D is unclear. The CDR3: CASSEAENTEAFF. As DNA, the CDR3 is TGTGCCAGCAGTGAAGCCGAGAACACTGAAGCTTTCTTT.